The 8 T cell receptor beta chains presented below share a single source sample, sequenced in a study of blood T cell repertoires in COVID-19. Using immunoSEQ multiplex PCR, the repertoire was profiled, and TCRdb retains in-frame clones only, with some absent. This sample carries 240,000 or so clones, 85% to 90% of them seen once, and the ten largest clones take 0.95% to 1%. Specimen: peripheral blood. All receptors derive from a woman between 35 and 50 years old who had recovered from COVID-19.

The chain has TRBV7-2 and TRBJ2-7, with D possibly being TRBD1 (5 bases). Trimming removed 3 bases from V and 3 bases from J, with 12 bases in between. Germline V gene data show CDR1 as SGHTA and CDR2 as FQGNSA. The CDR3 sequence is 14 residues long. CDR3 nucleotide sequence: TGTGCCAGCAGCTTGGGGCCTACCAACTACGAGCAGTACGTC. This gives the protein CASSLGPTNYEQYV.

This clone occurred a few times. The chain employs TRBV4-3 and TRBJ1-1; the D is unclear. Trimming took 3 bases from V and 0 from J, leaving 5 bases between them. This CDR3 has 13 residues. Germline V CDR1 and CDR2: LGHNA, YSLEER. This CDR3 is CASSHELNTEAFF. As DNA, the CDR3 is TGCGCCAGCAGCCACGAGCTGAACACTGAAGCTTTCTTT.

This clone has more than one count but fewer than ten. This chain connects TRBV7-9 to TRBJ2-1; 11 bases match TRBD2. The CDR3 is 13 amino acids. Germline V gene lookup returns CDR1 SEHNR and CDR2 FQNEAQ (reference sequence). The trim removed 11 bases at V and 10 bases at J, leaving 10 bases unmatched. CDR3 DNA sequence: TGTGCCGGTAGCGGGAGGGCGGTTGGAGAGCAGTTCTTC. It specifies CAGSGRAVGEQFF.

CDR3: CASSYSPASGPTDTQYF. CDR3 coding DNA: TGTGCCAGCAGTTACTCTCCGGCTAGCGGTCCCACAGATACGCAGTATTTT. V usage is TRBV6-2 or TRBV6-3 and J usage is TRBJ2-3, with TRBD2 identical over 7 bases. Germline trimming cut 0 bases from V and 2 bases from J; bases unmatched to any gene: 8. The CDR3 consists of 17 residues. Germline CDR1 is MNHEY and CDR2 is SVGEGT.

This clone was seen a handful of times. J is TRBJ2-7 and V is TRBV7-9, with 12 bases that match TRBD2. Germline lookup yields CDR1 SEHNR and CDR2 FQNEAQ (reference sequence). V gave up 5 bases and J gave up 4 bases; unmatched junction bases: 6. The CDR3 is 15 residues long. CDR3 coding DNA: TGTGCCAGCAGCCCCGGACTAGCGGGGTATTACGAGCAGTACTTC. Its translation: CASSPGLAGYYEQYF.

The CDR3 loop is CASSQTGNVANVLTF. The CDR3 nucleotides are TGTGCCAGCAGCCAAACGGGGAACGTGGCCAACGTCCTGACTTTC. The chain links TRBV4-2 to TRBJ2-6; D may be TRBD2 (5 bases). CDR1 and CDR2 from the germline V gene are LGHNA and YNFKEQ. This CDR3 region has 15 residues. Trimming removed 2 bases from V and 6 bases from J, with 11 bases in between.

The chain has TRBV5-6 and TRBJ2-5; 11 bases are shared with TRBD1. Trimming cost V 3 bases and J 7 bases; bases outside gene matches: 2. The length of the CDR3 is 13 residues. Germline V lookup: CDR1 SGHDT, CDR2 YYEEEE. As DNA, the CDR3 is TGTGCCAGCAGCTCCGGGACAGGGGGGACCCAGTACTTC. It yields the protein CASSSGTGGTQYF.

The chain recombines TRBV25-1 with TRBJ2-2; TRBD1 might be the D (6 bases). Deletions cut 6 bases from V and 7 bases from J, with 6 bases between. The CDR3 is 11 amino acids. Germline V gene lookup returns CDR1 MGHDK and CDR2 SYGVNS. The chain's CDR3 is CASSRGGELFF. DNA for the CDR3: TGTGCCAGCAGCAGGGGCGGGGAGCTGTTTTTT.